This T cell receptor beta chain emerged from a study of cytomegalovirus exposure and HLA in healthy donors. The PCR made use of 60 Vbeta and 13 Jbeta primers. TCRdb's table, derived via immunoSEQ multiplex PCR, lists solely in-frame clones and lacks some. This table holds around 130,000 clones, about 8.5% found once. The donors comprised healthy bone marrow donors. V trimming: 5 bases; J trimming: 3 bases; junction bases outside the gene matches: 10. The CDR3 consists of 15 residues. Germline V gives CDR1 PRHDT, CDR2 FYEKMQ (reference sequence). Details on this clone: What it binds is unknown.

Whole-study results and caveats: Later analysis showed TCR association rates varying by HLA locus, highest for DRB1 and lowest for HLA-C.

The sample consisted of PBMCs. The TCR originated in a man aged 35 to 55 in good health and CMV-seronegative. J is TRBJ2-7 and V is TRBV13; TRBD1 aligns across 7 bases. This CDR3 reads CASSASPDRYYEQYF. The CDR3, as DNA: TGTGCCAGCAGCGCATCTCCGGACAGGTACTACGAGCAGTACTTC.